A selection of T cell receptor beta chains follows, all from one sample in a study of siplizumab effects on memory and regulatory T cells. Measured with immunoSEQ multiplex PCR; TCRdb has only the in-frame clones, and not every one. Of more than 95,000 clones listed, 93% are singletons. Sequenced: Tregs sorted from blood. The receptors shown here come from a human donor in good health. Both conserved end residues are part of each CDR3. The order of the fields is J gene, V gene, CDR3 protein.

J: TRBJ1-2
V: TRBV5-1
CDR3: CASSLIRRRDKHHVAGYTF

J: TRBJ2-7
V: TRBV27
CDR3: CASSPTGRSNYLYEQYF

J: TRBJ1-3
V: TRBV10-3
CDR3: CAIRGQNSGNTIYF

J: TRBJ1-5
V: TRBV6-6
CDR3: CASIGQNPNQPQHF

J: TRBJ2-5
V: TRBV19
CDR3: CASSMGDQSGQGASQRETQYF

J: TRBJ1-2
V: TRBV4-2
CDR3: CASSQDQGVNYGYTF

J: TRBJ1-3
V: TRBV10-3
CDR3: CAISESNTIYF

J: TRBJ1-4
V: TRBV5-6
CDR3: CASSFAGLQNEKLFF

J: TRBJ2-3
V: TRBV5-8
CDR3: CASSQGQNTDTQYF

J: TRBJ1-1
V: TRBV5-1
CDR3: CASSRQDTEAFF

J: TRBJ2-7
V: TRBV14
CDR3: CASSQDTGSYEQYF

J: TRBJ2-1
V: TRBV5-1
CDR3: CASSLAGTDHYNEQFF

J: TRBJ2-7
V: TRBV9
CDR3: CASSVDLASGEQYF

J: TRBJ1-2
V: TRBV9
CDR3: CASTSDRLIITF

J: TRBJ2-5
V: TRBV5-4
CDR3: CASSYARGGVETQYF

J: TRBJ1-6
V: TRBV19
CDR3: CASSIDRGSSPLHF

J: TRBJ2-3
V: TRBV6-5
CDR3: CASSDSRDTQYF

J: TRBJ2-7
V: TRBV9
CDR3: CASSPGPFGEQYF

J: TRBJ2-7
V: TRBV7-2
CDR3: CASSSRGSTYEQYF

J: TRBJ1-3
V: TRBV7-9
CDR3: CASSLAVQGTF

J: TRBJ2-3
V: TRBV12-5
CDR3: CASGLSPRSGGDTQYF

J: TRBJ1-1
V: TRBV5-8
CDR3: CASSLDRGRVNTEAFF

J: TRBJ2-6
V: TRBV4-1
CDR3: CASSHSPDGGTLSGANVLTF

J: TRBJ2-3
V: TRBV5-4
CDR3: CASRGGPGTDTQYF

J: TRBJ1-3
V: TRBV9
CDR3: CASSAAQGYSGNTIYF

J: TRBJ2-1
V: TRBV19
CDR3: CASSRGTSGSRGEQFF

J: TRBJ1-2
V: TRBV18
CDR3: CASSPLQGAHGYTF

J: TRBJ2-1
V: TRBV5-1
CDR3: CASSPGLAGGPSYNEQFF

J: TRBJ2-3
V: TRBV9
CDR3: CASSVGEQAGYTDTQYF

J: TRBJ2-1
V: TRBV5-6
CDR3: CASSDSLAGGHNEQFF

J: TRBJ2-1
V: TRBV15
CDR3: CATSRSIRGNEQFF

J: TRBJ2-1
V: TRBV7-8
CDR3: CASSALTSGSRNEQFF

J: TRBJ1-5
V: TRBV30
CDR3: CAWSGGRENQPQHF

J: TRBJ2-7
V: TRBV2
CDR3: CASSVQRAYEQYF

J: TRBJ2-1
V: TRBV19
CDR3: CASSPLNEQFF

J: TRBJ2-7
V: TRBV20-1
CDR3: CSASGVHEQYF

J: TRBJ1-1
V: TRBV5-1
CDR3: CASSLGQGDGAFF

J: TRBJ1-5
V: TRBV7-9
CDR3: CASIRRGITSWDEPQHF

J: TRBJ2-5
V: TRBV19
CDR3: CASTEREGLSGTQYF

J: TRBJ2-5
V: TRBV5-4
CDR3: CASSYQSQETQYF